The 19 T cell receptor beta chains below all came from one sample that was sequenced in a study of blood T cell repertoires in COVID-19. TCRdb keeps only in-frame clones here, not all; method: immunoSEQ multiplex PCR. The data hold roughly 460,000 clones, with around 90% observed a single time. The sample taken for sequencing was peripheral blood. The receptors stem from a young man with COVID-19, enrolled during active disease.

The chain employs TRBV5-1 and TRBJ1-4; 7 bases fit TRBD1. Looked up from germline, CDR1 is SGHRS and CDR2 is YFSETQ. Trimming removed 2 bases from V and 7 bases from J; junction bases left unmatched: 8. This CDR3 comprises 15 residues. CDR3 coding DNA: TGCGCCAGCAGCTTAACGAAGACAGGGAGTGAAAAACTGTTTTTT. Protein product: CASSLTKTGSEKLFF.

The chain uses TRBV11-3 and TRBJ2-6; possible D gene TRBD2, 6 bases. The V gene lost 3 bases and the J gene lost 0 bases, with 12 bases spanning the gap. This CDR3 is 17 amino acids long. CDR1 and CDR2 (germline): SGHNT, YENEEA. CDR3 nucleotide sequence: TGTGCCAGCAGCTTCGGAGGGGTGAGCTCTGGGGCCAACGTCCTGACTTTC. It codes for CASSFGGVSSGANVLTF.

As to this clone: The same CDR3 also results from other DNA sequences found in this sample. The CDR3 spells CASSPGLYSNQPQHF. CDR3 in DNA: TGCGCCAGCAGCCCCGGACTGTATAGCAATCAGCCCCAGCATTTT. The rearrangement joins TRBV5-1 to TRBJ1-5; D gene uncertain. In germline, CDR1 is SGHRS, CDR2 YFSETQ. CDR3 length: 15 residues. V was shortened by 4 bases and J by 0 bases, with 11 bases between the two germline ends.

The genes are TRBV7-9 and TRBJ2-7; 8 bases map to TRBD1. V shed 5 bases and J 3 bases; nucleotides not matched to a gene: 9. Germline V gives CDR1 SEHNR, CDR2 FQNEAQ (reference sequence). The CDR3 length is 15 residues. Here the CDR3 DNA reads TGTGCCAGCAGCCTGTCAGGGGGCGATATCTACGAGCAGTACTTC. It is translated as CASSLSGGDIYEQYF.

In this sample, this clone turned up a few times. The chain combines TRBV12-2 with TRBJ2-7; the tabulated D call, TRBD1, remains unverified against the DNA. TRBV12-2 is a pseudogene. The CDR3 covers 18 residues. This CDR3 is CASRLAVTELRSSYEQYF. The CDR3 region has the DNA TGTGCAAGTCGCTTAGCGGTGACAGAGCTAAGGAGCTCCTACGAGCAGTACTTC.

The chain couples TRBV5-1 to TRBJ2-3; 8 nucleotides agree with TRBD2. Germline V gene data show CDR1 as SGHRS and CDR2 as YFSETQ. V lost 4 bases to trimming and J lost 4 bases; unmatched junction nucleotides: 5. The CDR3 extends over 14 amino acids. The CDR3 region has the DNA TGCGCCAGCAGCACCGCGGGGGGTGCAGATACGCAGTATTTT. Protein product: CASSTAGGADTQYF.

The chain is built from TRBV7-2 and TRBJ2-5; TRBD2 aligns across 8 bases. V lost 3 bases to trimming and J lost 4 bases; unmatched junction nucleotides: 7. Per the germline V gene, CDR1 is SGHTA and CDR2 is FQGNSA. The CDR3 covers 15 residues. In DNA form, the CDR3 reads TGTGCCAGCAGCTTTCAAGCGGGGGAACGAGAGACCCAGTACTTC. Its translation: CASSFQAGERETQYF.

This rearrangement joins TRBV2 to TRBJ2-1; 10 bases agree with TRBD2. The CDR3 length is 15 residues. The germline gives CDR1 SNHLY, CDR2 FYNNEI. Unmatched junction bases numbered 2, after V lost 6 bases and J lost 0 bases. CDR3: CASRLAGTSYNEQFF. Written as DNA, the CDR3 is TGTGCCAGCAGACTAGCGGGAACCTCCTACAATGAGCAGTTCTTC.

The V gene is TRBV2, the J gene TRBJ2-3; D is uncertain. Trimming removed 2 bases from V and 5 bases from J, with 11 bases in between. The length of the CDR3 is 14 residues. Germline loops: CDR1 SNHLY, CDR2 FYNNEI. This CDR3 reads CASSESAIGDTQYF. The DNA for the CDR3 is TGTGCCAGCAGTGAAAGCGCTATAGGAGATACGCAGTATTTT.

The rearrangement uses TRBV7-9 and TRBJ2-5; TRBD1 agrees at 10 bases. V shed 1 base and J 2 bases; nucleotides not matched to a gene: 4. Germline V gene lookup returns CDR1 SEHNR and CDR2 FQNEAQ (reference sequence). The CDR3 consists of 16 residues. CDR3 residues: CASSLDPGQGQETQYF. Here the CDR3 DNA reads TGTGCCAGCAGCTTAGACCCGGGACAGGGGCAAGAGACCCAGTACTTC.

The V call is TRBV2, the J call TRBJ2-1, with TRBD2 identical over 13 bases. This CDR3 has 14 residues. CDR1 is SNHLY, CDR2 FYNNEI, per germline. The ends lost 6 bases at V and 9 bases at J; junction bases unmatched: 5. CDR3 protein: CASREGLAGTEQFF. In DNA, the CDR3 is TGTGCCAGCAGGGAGGGACTAGCGGGAACTGAGCAGTTCTTC. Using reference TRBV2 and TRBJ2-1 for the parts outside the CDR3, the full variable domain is EPEVTQTPSHQVTQMGQEVILRCVPISNHLYFYWYRQILGQKVEFLVSFYNNEISEKSEIFDDQFSVERPDGSNFTLKIRSTKLEDSAMYFCASREGLAGTEQFFGPGTRLTVL.

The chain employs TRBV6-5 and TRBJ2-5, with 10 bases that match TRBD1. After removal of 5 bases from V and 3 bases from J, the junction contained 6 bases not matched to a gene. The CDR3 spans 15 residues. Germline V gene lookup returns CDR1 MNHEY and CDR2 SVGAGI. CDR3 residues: CASSNPGTGEETQYF. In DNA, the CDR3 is TGTGCCAGCAGTAACCCCGGGACAGGGGAAGAGACCCAGTACTTC.

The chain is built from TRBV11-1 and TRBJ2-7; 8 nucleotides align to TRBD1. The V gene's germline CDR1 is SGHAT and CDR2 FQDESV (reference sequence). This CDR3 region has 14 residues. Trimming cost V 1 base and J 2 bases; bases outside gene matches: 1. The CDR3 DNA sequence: TGTGCCAGCAGCTTAGGGACAGGGCCCTACGAGCAGTACTTC. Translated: CASSLGTGPYEQYF.

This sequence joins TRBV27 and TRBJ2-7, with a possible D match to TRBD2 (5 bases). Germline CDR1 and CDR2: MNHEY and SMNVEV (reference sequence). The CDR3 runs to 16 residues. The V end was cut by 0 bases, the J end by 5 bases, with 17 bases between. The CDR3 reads CASSLSAPPGGNEQYF. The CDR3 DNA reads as TGTGCCAGCAGTTTATCGGCCCCCCCCGGAGGAAACGAGCAGTACTTC.

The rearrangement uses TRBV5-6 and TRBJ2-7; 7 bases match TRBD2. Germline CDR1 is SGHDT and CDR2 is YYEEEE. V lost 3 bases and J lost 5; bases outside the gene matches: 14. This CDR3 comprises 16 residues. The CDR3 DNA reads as TGTGCCAGCAGCTCAAGGCATATCGGGAGGCCTGACGAGCAGTACTTC. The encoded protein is CASSSRHIGRPDEQYF.

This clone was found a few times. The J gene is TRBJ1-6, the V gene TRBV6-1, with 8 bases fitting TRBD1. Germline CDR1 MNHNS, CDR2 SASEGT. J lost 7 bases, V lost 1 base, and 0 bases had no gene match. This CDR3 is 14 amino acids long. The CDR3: CASSEGTGNSPLHF. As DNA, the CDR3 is TGTGCCAGCAGTGAAGGGACAGGGAATTCACCCCTCCACTTT.

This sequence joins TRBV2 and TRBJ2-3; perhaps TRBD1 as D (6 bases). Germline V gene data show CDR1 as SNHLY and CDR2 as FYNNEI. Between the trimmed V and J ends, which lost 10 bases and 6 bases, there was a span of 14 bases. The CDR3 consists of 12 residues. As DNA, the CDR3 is TGTGCCACCTATACAGGGTTCGATACGCAGTATTTT. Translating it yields CATYTGFDTQYF.

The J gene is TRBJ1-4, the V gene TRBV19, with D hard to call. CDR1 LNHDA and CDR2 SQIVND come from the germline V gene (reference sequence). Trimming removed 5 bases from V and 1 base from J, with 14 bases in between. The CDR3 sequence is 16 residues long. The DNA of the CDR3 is TGTGCCAGTAGTTCCTCCAGACTGAGAACTAATGAAAAACTGTTTTTT. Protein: CASSSSRLRTNEKLFF. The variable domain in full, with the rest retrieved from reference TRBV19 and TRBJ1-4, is DGGITQSPKYLFRKEGQNVTLSCEQNLNHDAMYWYRQDPGQGLRLIYYSQIVNDFQKGDIAEGYSVSREKKESFPLTVTSAQKNPTAFYLCASSSSRLRTNEKLFFGSGTQLSVL.

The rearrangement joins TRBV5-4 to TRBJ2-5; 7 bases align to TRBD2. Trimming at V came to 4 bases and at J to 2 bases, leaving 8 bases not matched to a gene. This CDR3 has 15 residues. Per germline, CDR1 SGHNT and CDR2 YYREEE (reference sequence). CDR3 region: CASSPDPGGQETQYF. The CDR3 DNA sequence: TGTGCCAGCAGCCCGGACCCGGGGGGTCAAGAGACCCAGTACTTC.